This T cell receptor (beta chain) originates from a study of blood T cell repertoires in COVID-19. As for the study in general: The study drew acute and convalescent COVID-19 samples from the United States, Italy and Spain.

This CDR3 is 17 amino acids long. J gave up 2 bases and V 2 bases, and 7 bases lay outside the gene matches. Germline values: CDR1 WSHSY, CDR2 SAAADI. Methods used by the authors: Estimated nucleated cell counts came from reference gene primer amplification. Clones were read by immunoSEQ multiplex PCR, and TCRdb kept only the in-frame ones, dropping some. D and trimming were read from the DNA, whereas the V and J calls and clone size are those reported in that table. The repertoire holds 200,000 to 300,000 clones, with approximately 86% as singletons. This TCR was sampled from a man aged 40-49 years who had recovered from COVID-19. The chain uses TRBV10-2 and TRBJ2-2, with 8 bases identical to TRBD2. The source material was peripheral blood. The DNA of the CDR3 is TGCGCCAGCAGTGAGACTGGACTAGCTGCAAACACCGGGGAGCTGTTTTTT. It translates to CASSETGLAANTGELFF.